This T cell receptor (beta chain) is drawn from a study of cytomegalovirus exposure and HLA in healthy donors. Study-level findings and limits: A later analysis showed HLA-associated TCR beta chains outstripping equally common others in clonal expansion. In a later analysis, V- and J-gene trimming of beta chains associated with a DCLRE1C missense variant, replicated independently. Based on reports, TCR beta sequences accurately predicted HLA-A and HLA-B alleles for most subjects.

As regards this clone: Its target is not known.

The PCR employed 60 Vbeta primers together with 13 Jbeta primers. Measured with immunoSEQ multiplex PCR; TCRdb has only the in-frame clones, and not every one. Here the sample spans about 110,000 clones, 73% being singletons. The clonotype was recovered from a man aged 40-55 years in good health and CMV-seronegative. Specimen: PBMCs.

CDR3: CASTTGTGAEQYF. CDR3 bases: TGTGCCAGCACTACCGGGACAGGGGCCGAGCAGTACTTC. V and J are TRBV7-9 and TRBJ2-7, with 10 bases that match TRBD1. Trimming cost V 7 bases and J 6 bases; bases outside gene matches: 6. This CDR3 has 13 amino acids. Germline values: CDR1 SEHNR, CDR2 FQNEAQ (reference sequence).